These 27 T cell receptor beta chains were sequenced from one sample in a study of T cell responses to AZD1222 COVID-19 vaccine. The assay was immunoSEQ multiplex PCR, and TCRdb's table has in-frame clones only and misses some. The sample gives around 150,000 clones, approximately 94% of which show up once; about 1.3% is in the top ten. The material was peripheral blood, obtained on day 0 of AZD1222 vaccination. These receptors came from an adult in good health.

The chain couples TRBV4-1 to TRBJ1-4, with unresolved D. Germline V CDR1 and CDR2: MGHRA, YSYEKL. The V gene lost 3 bases and the J gene lost 0 bases, with 8 bases spanning the gap. The CDR3 is made up of 15 amino acids. The CDR3 region has the DNA TGCGCCAGCAGCCAGGGATCGGCAACTAATGAAAAACTGTTTTTT. Amino acid sequence: CASSQGSATNEKLFF.

CDR3: CASSLGLTNTEAFF. Written as DNA, the CDR3 is TGTGCCAGCAGCTTGGGACTGACGAACACTGAAGCTTTCTTT. The chain combines TRBV5-6 with TRBJ1-1; D not certain. The CDR3 covers 14 residues. The V end was cut by 0 bases, the J end by 1 base, with 7 bases between. Germline CDR1 reads SGHDT; CDR2 reads YYEEEE.

The chain recombines TRBV5-1 with TRBJ1-6, with 7 bases that match TRBD1. After removal of 5 bases from V and 8 bases from J, the junction contained 10 bases not matched to a gene. CDR3 size: 15 residues. Looked up from germline, CDR1 is SGHRS and CDR2 is YFSETQ. The CDR3 protein is CASRQLTGMDSPLHF. CDR3 in DNA: TGCGCCAGCAGACAACTGACAGGGATGGATTCACCCCTCCACTTT. Full variable domain (missing parts from reference TRBV5-1 and TRBJ1-6): KAGVTQTPRYLIKTRGQQVTLSCSPISGHRSVSWYQQTPGQGLQFLFEYFSETQRNKGNFPGRFSGRQFSNSRSEMNVSTLELGDSALYLCASRQLTGMDSPLHFGNGTRLTVT.

The V gene is TRBV12-3 or TRBV12-4, the J gene TRBJ1-2; maybe TRBD1 (6 bases). This CDR3 is 13 amino acids long. Between the trimmed V and J ends, which lost 6 bases and 4 bases, there was a span of 12 bases. The CDR3 here is CASSRGRAYGYTF. The CDR3, as DNA: TGTGCCAGCAGCAGGGGTAGGGCCTATGGCTACACCTTC.

The rearrangement joins TRBV28 to TRBJ1-2; D is perhaps TRBD1 (5 bases). Trimming took 0 bases from V and 9 from J, leaving 14 bases between them. The germline gives CDR1 MDHEN, CDR2 SYDVKM. This CDR3 spans 14 amino acids. CDR3 in amino acids: CASSLWAGRGSYTF. The CDR3 bases are TGTGCCAGCAGTTTATGGGCGGGACGGGGTAGCTACACCTTC.

This clone was observed once. The rearrangement joins TRBV9 to TRBJ2-3; 9 nucleotides line up with TRBD2. The CDR3 loop spans 15 amino acids. V shed 3 bases and J 2 bases; nucleotides not matched to a gene: 4. Germline CDR1 is SGDLS and CDR2 is YYNGEE. The CDR3 here is CASSASGISTDTQYF. CDR3 nucleotides: TGTGCCAGCAGCGCTAGCGGGATTTCCACAGATACGCAGTATTTT.

The DNA for the CDR3 is TGCGCCAGCAGCTTGATTAGCACAGATACGCAGTATTTT. Its translation: CASSLISTDTQYF. This chain connects TRBV5-1 to TRBJ2-3; no reliable D call. V was pared by 1 base and J by 0 bases, with 3 bases between. CDR3 length: 13 residues. Germline V gene lookup returns CDR1 SGHRS and CDR2 YFSETQ.

The chain uses TRBV6-5 and TRBJ2-5, with 7 bases that match TRBD2. After removal of 0 bases from V and 2 bases from J, the junction contained 0 bases not matched to a gene. CDR3 length: 14 residues. CDR1 is MNHEY and CDR2 is SVGAGI in the germline V gene. CDR3 residues: CASSYSGGQETQYF. As DNA, the CDR3 is TGTGCCAGCAGTTACTCCGGGGGGCAAGAGACCCAGTACTTC.

The chain uses TRBV5-6 and TRBJ1-2; 7 nucleotides agree with TRBD1. Germline CDR1 reads SGHDT; CDR2 reads YYEEEE. The CDR3 contains 12 residues. V gave up 4 bases and J gave up 7 bases; unmatched junction bases: 4. DNA of the CDR3: TGTGCCAGCAGCCGCGGGACAGTTGGCTACACCTTC. Protein sequence: CASSRGTVGYTF.

This clone has a single count. The chain links TRBV6-2 or TRBV6-3 to TRBJ2-3; the D is unclear. The germline V gene encodes CDR1 MNHEY and CDR2 SVGEGT. V was cut by 5 bases and J by 2 bases, with 14 bases left in between. The CDR3 runs 15 residues. CDR3 in amino acids: CASSDGLVPTDTQYF. CDR3 DNA: TGTGCCAGCAGTGACGGTCTAGTCCCCACAGATACGCAGTATTTT.

The chain combines TRBV6-5 with TRBJ1-2; TRBD1 is a possible D gene (5 bases). Germline V lookup: CDR1 MNHEY, CDR2 SVGAGI. The CDR3 is made up of 15 amino acids. V lost 5 bases and J 0 bases, leaving 13 bases between the germline ends. CDR3 residues: CASSTTGGANYGYTF. The CDR3 coding sequence is TGTGCCAGCAGTACAACAGGCGGTGCTAACTATGGCTACACCTTC.

The chain uses TRBV7-2 and TRBJ2-2; no definite D call. The CDR3 contains 16 residues. Trimming pared 5 bases from V and 2 bases from J, leaving 15 bases between. Per germline, CDR1 SGHTA and CDR2 FQGNSA. The CDR3 spells CASSPYRQVNTGELFF. Here the CDR3 DNA reads TGTGCCAGCAGCCCCTACAGACAAGTCAACACCGGGGAGCTGTTTTTT.

This chain connects TRBV21-1 to TRBJ2-1; the table's D call, TRBD2, has no DNA check behind it. TRBV21-1 is assigned pseudogene status. The length of the CDR3 is 12 residues. The CDR3 DNA reads as TGTGCCAGCAGCAAGTACTACAATGAGCAGTTCTTC. The encoded protein is CASSKYYNEQFF.

This chain joins TRBV7-2 and TRBJ2-3; possible D gene TRBD2, 6 bases. V dropped 11 bases and J dropped 5 bases, with 20 bases sitting between them. The CDR3 is 14 residues long. Germline V gene sequence: CDR1 SGHTA, CDR2 FQGNSA. CDR3 sequence (DNA): TGTGCCTCGTCCCCGGGAGAGGGAGGAGATACGCAGTATTTT. Protein product: CASSPGEGGDTQYF. The variable domain in full, with the rest retrieved from reference TRBV7-2 and TRBJ2-3, is GAGVSQSPSNKVTEKGKDVELRCDPISGHTALYWYRQSLGQGLEFLIYFQGNSAPDKSGLPSDRFSAERTGGSVSTLTIQRTQQEDSAVYLCASSPGEGGDTQYFGPGTRLTVL.

The chain joins TRBV30 to TRBJ2-5; possibly TRBD1 or TRBD2 for D (6 bases each). Trimming shortened V by 5 bases and J by 2 bases, and 18 bases separated the two germline ends. This CDR3 region has 15 residues. Per the germline V gene, CDR1 is GTSNPN and CDR2 is SVGIG (reference sequence). The CDR3 DNA reads TGTGCCTGGTTGGGGGCTGGGGGGCCTCAAGAGACCCAGTACTTC. Protein product: CAWLGAGGPQETQYF.

The rearrangement links TRBV10-3 to TRBJ2-3, with no clear D. There are 14 residues in the CDR3. Trimming stripped 6 bases from V and 2 bases from J, with 12 bases between. Per the germline V gene, CDR1 is ENHRY and CDR2 is SYGVKD. This chain's CDR3 is CAIRPRPTTDTQYF. The CDR3 DNA reads TGTGCCATCAGGCCCCGGCCCACCACAGATACGCAGTATTTT.

The chain uses TRBV5-1 and TRBJ1-1, with 8 positions matching TRBD1. The J segment lost 4 bases and the V segment lost 4 bases, leaving 6 bases of the junction unmatched. Germline values: CDR1 SGHRS, CDR2 YFSETQ. The CDR3 length is 14 residues. The CDR3: CASSTTGQGTEAFF. CDR3 nucleotide sequence: TGCGCCAGCAGCACCACCGGACAGGGCACTGAAGCTTTCTTT.

V and J are TRBV7-9 and TRBJ1-3; maybe TRBD1 (5 bases). Germline V gene sequence: CDR1 SEHNR, CDR2 FQNEAQ (reference sequence). This CDR3 spans 15 amino acids. V gave up 5 bases and J gave up 0 bases, with 11 bases separating them. As DNA, the CDR3 is TGTGCCAGCAGCCCACCGGGGGGCTCTGGAAACACCATATATTTT. Its translation is CASSPPGGSGNTIYF.

V gene TRBV6-5 combines with J gene TRBJ1-1, with a tentative D call TRBD1 (5 bases). CDR1 and CDR2 from the germline V gene are MNHEY and SVGAGI. The CDR3 extends over 14 amino acids. V was trimmed by 2 bases and J by 4 bases, leaving 11 bases between them. The CDR3 coding sequence is TGTGCCAGCAGTTACATCCAGGGCGGCACTGAAGCTTTCTTT. Translated: CASSYIQGGTEAFF.

The J gene is TRBJ1-4, the V gene TRBV4-3, with D possibly being TRBD1 (6 bases). The CDR3 length is 15 residues. The germline V and J ends were trimmed by 3 bases and 8 bases, with 16 bases remaining between them. CDR1 and CDR2 from the germline V gene are LGHNA and YSLEER. CDR3 coding DNA: TGCGCCAGCAGCCAGACATTACAGGGAGGGGAAAAACTGTTTTTT. Protein: CASSQTLQGGEKLFF.

The sample holds a few counts of this clone. The genes are TRBV7-3 and TRBJ1-1; 7 nucleotides agree with TRBD1. Germline trimming cut 4 bases from V and 5 bases from J; bases unmatched to any gene: 16. The germline V gene encodes CDR1 SGHTA and CDR2 FQGTGA. CDR3 length equals 17 residues. The CDR3 here is CASSSQRLQGRRTEAFF. CDR3 bases: TGTGCCAGCAGCTCCCAAAGACTACAGGGGAGAAGGACTGAAGCTTTCTTT. Based on the CDR3 plus reference TRBV7-3 and TRBJ1-1, the full variable domain is GAGVSQTPSNKVTEKGKYVELRCDPISGHTALYWYRQSLGQGPEFLIYFQGTGAADDSGLPNDRFFAVRPEGSVSTLKIQRTERGDSAVYLCASSSQRLQGRRTEAFFGQGTRLTVV.

This clone was counted only a few times. The junction and the germline gene differ at one end; a read error may be behind it. The J gene is TRBJ2-1, the V gene TRBV12-3 or TRBV12-4; D is perhaps TRBD2 (5 bases). The CDR3 runs 13 residues. CDR3 sequence: CASTLFSVNEQFF. CDR3 DNA sequence: TGTGCCAGCACTTTATTTAGCGTTAATGAGCAGTTCTTC.

The rearrangement uses TRBV18 and TRBJ2-6; D gene ambiguous. Between the trimmed V and J ends, which lost 2 bases and 0 bases, there was a span of 2 bases. The CDR3 sequence is 14 residues long. Germline assignment: CDR1 KGHSH and CDR2 LQKENI. The CDR3 protein is CASSPTSGANVLTF. For the CDR3, the DNA is TGTGCCAGCTCACCAACCTCTGGGGCCAACGTCCTGACTTTC.

The table lists this clone with a count of one. V gene TRBV15 combines with J gene TRBJ1-1, with D perhaps TRBD1 (5 bases). The CDR3 covers 14 residues. Between the trimmed V and J ends, which lost 1 base and 4 bases, there was a span of 10 bases. The germline gives CDR1 LNHNV, CDR2 YYDKDF (reference sequence). The CDR3 DNA follows: TGTGCCACCAGCAGAGGCCCGGGGGGCACTGAAGCTTTCTTT. Its protein product is CATSRGPGGTEAFF.

This rearrangement joins TRBV7-2 to TRBJ1-1, with TRBD1 identical over 10 bases. V shed 4 bases and J 0 bases; nucleotides not matched to a gene: 2. Germline V gene sequence: CDR1 SGHTA, CDR2 FQGNSA. The CDR3 sequence is 15 residues long. In DNA form, the CDR3 reads TGTGCCAGCAGCTCGGGACAGGGGTTGAACACTGAAGCTTTCTTT. Protein: CASSSGQGLNTEAFF.

The CDR3 sequence: CASSKSSPYEQYV. In DNA, the CDR3 is TGTGCCAGCAGCAAATCCTCCCCCTACGAGCAGTACGTC. The chain employs TRBV21-1 and TRBJ2-7; the D call TRBD2 from the table was never checked on the DNA. TRBV21-1 is annotated as a pseudogene. The CDR3 length is 13 residues.

This chain links TRBV5-1 with TRBJ1-2; D is ambiguous. V lost 1 base, J lost 3 bases, and 10 bases lay in between. There are 14 residues in the CDR3. Germline values: CDR1 SGHRS, CDR2 YFSETQ. The CDR3 is CASSLLGTDYGYTF. The CDR3 nucleotides read TGCGCCAGCAGCTTGCTGGGTACAGACTATGGCTACACCTTC. The entire variable domain, with the rest obtained from reference TRBV5-1 and TRBJ1-2, is as follows: KAGVTQTPRYLIKTRGQQVTLSCSPISGHRSVSWYQQTPGQGLQFLFEYFSETQRNKGNFPGRFSGRQFSNSRSEMNVSTLELGDSALYLCASSLLGTDYGYTFGSGTRLTVV.